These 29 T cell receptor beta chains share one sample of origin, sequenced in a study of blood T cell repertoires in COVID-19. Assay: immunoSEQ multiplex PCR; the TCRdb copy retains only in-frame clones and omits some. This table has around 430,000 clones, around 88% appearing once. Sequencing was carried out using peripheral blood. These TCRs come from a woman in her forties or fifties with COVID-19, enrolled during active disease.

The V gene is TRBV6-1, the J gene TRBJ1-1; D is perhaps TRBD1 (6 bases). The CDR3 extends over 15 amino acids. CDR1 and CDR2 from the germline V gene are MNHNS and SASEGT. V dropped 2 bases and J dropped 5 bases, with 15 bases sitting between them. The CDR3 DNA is TGTGCCAGCAGTGAAAACAGGGTCAGGTGGACTGAAGCTTTCTTT. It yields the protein CASSENRVRWTEAFF.

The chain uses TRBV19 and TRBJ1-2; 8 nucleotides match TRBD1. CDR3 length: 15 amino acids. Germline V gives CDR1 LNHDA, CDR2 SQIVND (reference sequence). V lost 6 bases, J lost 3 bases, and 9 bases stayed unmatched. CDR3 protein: CASSISTGVDYGYTF. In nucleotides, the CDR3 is TGTGCCAGTAGCATTTCGACAGGGGTGGACTATGGCTACACCTTC.

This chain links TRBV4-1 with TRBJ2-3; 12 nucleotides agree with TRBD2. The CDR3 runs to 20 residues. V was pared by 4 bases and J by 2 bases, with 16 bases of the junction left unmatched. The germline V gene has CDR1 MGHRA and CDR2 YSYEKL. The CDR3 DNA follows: TGCGCCAGCAGCCCCTATTTTCTAGCGGGGGGGCCGCGTGACACAGATACGCAGTATTTT. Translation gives CASSPYFLAGGPRDTDTQYF.

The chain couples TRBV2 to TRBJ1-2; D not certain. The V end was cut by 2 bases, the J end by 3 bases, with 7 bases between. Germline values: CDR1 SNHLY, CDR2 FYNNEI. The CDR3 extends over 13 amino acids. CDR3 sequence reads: CASSERTDYGYTF. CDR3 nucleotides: TGTGCCAGCAGTGAAAGAACAGACTATGGCTACACCTTC.

The CDR3 bases are TGTGCCAGCAGCCAAGATCAGGGACAAGGGGCCAACGTCCTGACTTTC. This codes for CASSQDQGQGANVLTF. The rearrangement links TRBV4-2 to TRBJ2-6, with D possibly being TRBD1 (6 bases). The CDR3 extends over 16 amino acids. Germline V gene data show CDR1 as LGHNA and CDR2 as YNFKEQ. V gave up 0 bases and J gave up 4 bases, with 10 bases separating them.

CDR3 amino acids: CASSSRTGGGSPLHF. CDR3 DNA sequence: TGTGCCAGCAGCTCAAGGACAGGGGGAGGTTCACCCCTCCACTTT. The chain links TRBV7-8 to TRBJ1-6, with TRBD1 matching over 10 bases. This CDR3 is built from 15 residues. The germline gives CDR1 SGHVS, CDR2 FQNEAQ. V was clipped by 4 bases and J by 9 bases; unmatched bases: 6.

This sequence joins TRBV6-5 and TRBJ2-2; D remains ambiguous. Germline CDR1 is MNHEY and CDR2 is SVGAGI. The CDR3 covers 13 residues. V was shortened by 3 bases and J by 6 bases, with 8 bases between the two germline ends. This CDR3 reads CASSYVESGELFF. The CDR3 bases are TGTGCCAGCAGTTATGTAGAGTCCGGGGAGCTGTTTTTT.

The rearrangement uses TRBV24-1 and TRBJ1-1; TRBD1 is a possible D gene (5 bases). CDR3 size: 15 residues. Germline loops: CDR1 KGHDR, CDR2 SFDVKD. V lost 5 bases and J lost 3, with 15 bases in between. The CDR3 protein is CATSASGQADTEAFF. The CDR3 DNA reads TGTGCCACCAGTGCCTCAGGGCAGGCCGACACTGAAGCTTTCTTT.

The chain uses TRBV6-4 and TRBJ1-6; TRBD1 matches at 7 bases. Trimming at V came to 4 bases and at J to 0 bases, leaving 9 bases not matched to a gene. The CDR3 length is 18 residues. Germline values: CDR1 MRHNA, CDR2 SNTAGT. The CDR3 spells CASSATHRGSSYNSPLHF. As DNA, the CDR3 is TGTGCCAGCAGTGCGACCCACAGGGGCAGCTCCTATAATTCACCCCTCCACTTT.

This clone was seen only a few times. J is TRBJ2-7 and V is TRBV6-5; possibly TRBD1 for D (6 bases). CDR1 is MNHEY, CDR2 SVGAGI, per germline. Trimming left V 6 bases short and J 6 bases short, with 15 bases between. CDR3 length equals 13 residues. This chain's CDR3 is CASSQGTVFEQYF. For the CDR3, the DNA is TGTGCCAGCAGCCAGGGGACGGTATTCGAGCAGTACTTC.

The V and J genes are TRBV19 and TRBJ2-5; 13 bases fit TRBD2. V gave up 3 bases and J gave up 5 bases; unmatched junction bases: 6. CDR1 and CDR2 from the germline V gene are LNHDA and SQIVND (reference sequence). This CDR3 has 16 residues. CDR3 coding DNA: TGTGCCAGTAGTATCGGGACTAGCGGGGTTGGGGAGACCCAGTACTTC. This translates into CASSIGTSGVGETQYF.

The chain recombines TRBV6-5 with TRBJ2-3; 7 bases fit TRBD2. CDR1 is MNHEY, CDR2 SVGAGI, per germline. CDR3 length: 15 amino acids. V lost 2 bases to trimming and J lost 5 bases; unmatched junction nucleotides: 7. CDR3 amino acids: CASSYGGEGGDTQYF. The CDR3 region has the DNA TGTGCCAGCAGTTACGGAGGGGAGGGTGGAGATACGCAGTATTTT.

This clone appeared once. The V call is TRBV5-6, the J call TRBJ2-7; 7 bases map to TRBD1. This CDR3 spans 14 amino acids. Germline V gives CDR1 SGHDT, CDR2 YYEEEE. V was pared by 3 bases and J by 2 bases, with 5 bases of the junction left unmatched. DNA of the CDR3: TGTGCCAGCAGCTCCGGGACAGCAACCTACGAGCAGTACTTC. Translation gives CASSSGTATYEQYF.

This CDR3 reads CASSLGDRGYGYTF. CDR3 in DNA: TGTGCCAGTAGTCTAGGGGACAGGGGCTATGGCTACACCTTC. The gene calls are TRBV19 and TRBJ1-2; 10 nucleotides align to TRBD1. Germline CDR1 is LNHDA and CDR2 is SQIVND (reference sequence). The V and J ends lost 5 bases and 4 bases, in that order; junction bases with no gene match: 4. The CDR3 length is 14 residues.

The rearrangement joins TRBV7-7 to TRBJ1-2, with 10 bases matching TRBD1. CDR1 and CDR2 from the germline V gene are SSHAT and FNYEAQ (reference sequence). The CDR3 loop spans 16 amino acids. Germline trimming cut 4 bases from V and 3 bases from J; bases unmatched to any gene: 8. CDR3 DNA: TGTGCCAGCAGCTGGGACAGGGGAAAAAGGGACTATGGCTACACCTTC. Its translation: CASSWDRGKRDYGYTF.

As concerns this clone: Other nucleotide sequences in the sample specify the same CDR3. CDR3 sequence (DNA): TGCGCCAGCAGCTTGGGGGGGACAGGGTACGAGCAGTACTTC. It yields the protein CASSLGGTGYEQYF. The J gene is TRBJ2-7, the V gene TRBV5-1; 9 bases match TRBD1. The germline CDR1 and CDR2 sequences are SGHRS and YFSETQ. The CDR3 contains 14 residues. Trimming cost V 0 bases and J 4 bases; bases outside gene matches: 2.

CDR3 sequence: CASSPGPRGTMNTEAFF. CDR3 nucleotide sequence: TGTGCCAGCAGTCCGGGACCGCGGGGGACGATGAACACTGAAGCTTTCTTT. This sequence joins TRBV6-6 and TRBJ1-1; D may be TRBD1 (5 bases). This CDR3 comprises 17 residues. The V gene lost 5 bases and the J gene lost 0 bases, with 19 bases spanning the gap. CDR1 and CDR2 (germline): MNHNY, SVGAGI (reference sequence).

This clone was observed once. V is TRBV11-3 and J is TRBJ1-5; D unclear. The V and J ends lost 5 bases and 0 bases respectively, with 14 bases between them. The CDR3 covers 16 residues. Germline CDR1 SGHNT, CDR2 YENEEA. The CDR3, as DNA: TGTGCCAGCAGCAGTTGGGCCTTTTATAGCAATCAGCCCCAGCATTTT. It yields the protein CASSSWAFYSNQPQHF.

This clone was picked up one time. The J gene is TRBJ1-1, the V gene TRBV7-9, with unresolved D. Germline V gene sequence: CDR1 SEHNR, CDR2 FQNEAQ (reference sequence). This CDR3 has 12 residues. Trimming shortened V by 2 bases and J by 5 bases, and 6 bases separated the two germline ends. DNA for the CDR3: TGTGCCAGCAGCTTACTCTCTACTGAAGCTTTCTTT. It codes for CASSLLSTEAFF.

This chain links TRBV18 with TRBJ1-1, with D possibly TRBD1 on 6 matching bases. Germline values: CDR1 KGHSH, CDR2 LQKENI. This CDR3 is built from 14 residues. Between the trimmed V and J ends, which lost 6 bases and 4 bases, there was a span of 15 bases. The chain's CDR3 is CASSSSADSTEAFF. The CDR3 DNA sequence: TGTGCCAGCTCCTCCTCCGCGGACAGCACTGAAGCTTTCTTT.

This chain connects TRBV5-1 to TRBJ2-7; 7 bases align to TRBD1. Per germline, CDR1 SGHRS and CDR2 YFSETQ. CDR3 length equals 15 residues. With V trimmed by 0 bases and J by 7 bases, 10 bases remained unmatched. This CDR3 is CASSLDRGDVREQYF. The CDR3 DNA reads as TGCGCCAGCAGCTTGGACAGGGGAGACGTTCGGGAGCAGTACTTC.

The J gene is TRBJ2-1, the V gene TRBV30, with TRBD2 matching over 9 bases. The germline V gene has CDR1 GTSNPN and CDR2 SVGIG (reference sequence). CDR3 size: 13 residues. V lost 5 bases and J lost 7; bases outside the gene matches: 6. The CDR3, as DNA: TGTGCCTGGGCGGGGGGGAGGTATAATGAGCAGTTCTTC. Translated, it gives CAWAGGRYNEQFF.

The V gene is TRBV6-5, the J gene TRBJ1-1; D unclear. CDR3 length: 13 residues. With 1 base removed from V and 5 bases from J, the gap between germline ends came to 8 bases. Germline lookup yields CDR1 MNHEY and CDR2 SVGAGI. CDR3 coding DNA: TGTGCCAGCAGTTACTTTGCCACAACTGAAGCTTTCTTT. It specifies CASSYFATTEAFF.

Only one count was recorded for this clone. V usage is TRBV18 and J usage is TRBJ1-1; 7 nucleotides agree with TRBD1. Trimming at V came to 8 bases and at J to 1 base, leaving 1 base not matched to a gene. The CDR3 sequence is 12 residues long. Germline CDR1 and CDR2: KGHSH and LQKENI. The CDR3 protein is CASRQGNTEAFF. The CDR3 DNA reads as TGTGCCAGCCGACAGGGGAACACTGAAGCTTTCTTT.

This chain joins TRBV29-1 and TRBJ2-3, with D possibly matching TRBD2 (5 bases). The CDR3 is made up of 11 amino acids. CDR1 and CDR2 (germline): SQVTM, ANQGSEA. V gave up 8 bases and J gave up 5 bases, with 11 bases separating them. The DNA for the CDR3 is TGCAGCAACGGGGTTGGAGATACGCAGTATTTT. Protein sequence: CSNGVGDTQYF.

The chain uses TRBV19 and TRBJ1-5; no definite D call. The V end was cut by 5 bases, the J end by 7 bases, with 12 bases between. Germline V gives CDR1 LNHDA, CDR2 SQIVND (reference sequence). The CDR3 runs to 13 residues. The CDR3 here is CASSPGHPQPQHF. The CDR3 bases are TGTGCCAGTAGTCCGGGTCACCCGCAGCCCCAGCATTTT.

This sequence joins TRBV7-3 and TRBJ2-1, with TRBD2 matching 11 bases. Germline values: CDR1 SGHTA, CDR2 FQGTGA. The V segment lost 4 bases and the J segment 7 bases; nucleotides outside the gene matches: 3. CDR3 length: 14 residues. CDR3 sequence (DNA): TGTGCCAGCAGCTCCCTAGCGGGGGGAAATGAGCAGTTCTTC. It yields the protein CASSSLAGGNEQFF.

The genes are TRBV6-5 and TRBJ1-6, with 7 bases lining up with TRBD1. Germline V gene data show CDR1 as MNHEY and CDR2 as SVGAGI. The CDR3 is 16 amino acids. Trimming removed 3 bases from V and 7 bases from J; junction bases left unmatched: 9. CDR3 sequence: CASSYEQGTRNSPLHF. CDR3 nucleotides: TGTGCCAGCAGTTATGAACAGGGGACAAGAAATTCACCCCTCCACTTT.

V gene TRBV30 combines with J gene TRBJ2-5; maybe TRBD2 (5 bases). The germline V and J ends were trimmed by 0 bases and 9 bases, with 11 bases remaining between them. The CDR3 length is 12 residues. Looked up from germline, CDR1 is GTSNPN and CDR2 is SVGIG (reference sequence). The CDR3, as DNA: TGTGCCTGGAGTGTAATGGAGAGGGCCCAGTACTTC. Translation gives CAWSVMERAQYF.